One and the same sample provided the 30 T cell receptor beta chains below, sequenced in a study of blood T cell repertoires in COVID-19. Sequencing used immunoSEQ multiplex PCR; TCRdb keeps in-frame clones, though not all of them. Here the sample spans over 400,000 clones, about nine tenths being singletons. The source material was peripheral blood. The receptors were sampled from a woman aged 30 to 39 with active or convalescent COVID-19.

The rearrangement links TRBV29-1 to TRBJ2-1; D is undetermined. This CDR3 spans 10 amino acids. V lost 3 bases to trimming and J lost 8 bases, with 5 bases between them. In germline, CDR1 is SQVTM, CDR2 ANQGSEA. The CDR3 DNA sequence: TGCAGCGTTGATACTGATGAGCAGTTCTTC. This sequence encodes CSVDTDEQFF.

This clone was seen more than once but under ten times. The chain joins TRBV30 to TRBJ1-2, with D uncertain. The V gene's germline CDR1 is GTSNPN and CDR2 SVGIG (reference sequence). The CDR3 length is 9 residues. Trimming removed 8 bases from V and 8 bases from J, with 9 bases in between. Written as DNA, the CDR3 is TGTGCCGGAGGACGAGGCTACACCTTC. Translation: CAGGRGYTF.

The rearrangement uses TRBV18 and TRBJ1-1; 9 bases map to TRBD1. V lost 5 bases, J lost 3 bases, and 4 bases stayed unmatched. Germline lookup yields CDR1 KGHSH and CDR2 LQKENI. This CDR3 is built from 14 residues. CDR3 nucleotides: TGTGCCAGCTCAAAGGGACAGGGATACACTGAAGCTTTCTTT. This gives the protein CASSKGQGYTEAFF.

The V call is TRBV2, the J call TRBJ1-6, with D unresolved. Germline V gene sequence: CDR1 SNHLY, CDR2 FYNNEI. Trimming pared 4 bases from V and 8 bases from J, leaving 12 bases between. This CDR3 comprises 14 residues. CDR3 residues: CASSVVGEDSPLHF. CDR3 DNA sequence: TGTGCCAGCAGTGTCGTGGGTGAGGATTCACCCCTCCACTTT.

The chain has TRBV3-1 (or the pseudogene TRBV3-2) and TRBJ2-1, with TRBD2 identical over 10 bases. This CDR3 is built from 16 residues. V lost 1 base to trimming and J lost 7 bases; unmatched junction nucleotides: 7. Germline V gene data show CDR1 as LGHDT and CDR2 as YNNKEL (reference sequence). CDR3 amino acids: CASSQVLLAGENEQFF. In nucleotides, the CDR3 is TGTGCCAGCAGCCAAGTTCTCCTAGCGGGAGAGAATGAGCAGTTCTTC.

The chain is built from TRBV29-1 and TRBJ2-7; possible D gene TRBD1, 6 bases. Germline CDR1 and CDR2: SQVTM and ANQGSEA. With 6 bases removed from V and 3 bases from J, the gap between germline ends came to 12 bases. The CDR3 contains 12 residues. As DNA, the CDR3 is TGCAGCGTCGCTAGACAGGACTACGAGCAGTACTTC. It specifies CSVARQDYEQYF.

The chain carries TRBV11-2 and TRBJ1-4; no firm D call. The CDR3 covers 16 residues. Trimming left V 5 bases short and J 6 bases short, with 19 bases between. The germline V gene encodes CDR1 SGHAT and CDR2 FQNNGV. In DNA, the CDR3 is TGTGCCAGCAGCCCGTTAGCGGGAAAGCGGGATGAAAAACTGTTTTTT. Amino acid sequence: CASSPLAGKRDEKLFF.

This clone was observed once. This chain joins TRBV2 and TRBJ1-1; D is unclear. The V end was cut by 4 bases, the J end by 3 bases, with 12 bases between. The CDR3 totals 14 residues. Germline loops: CDR1 SNHLY, CDR2 FYNNEI. DNA for the CDR3: TGTGCCAGCAGTGGATATGGGCCCTACACTGAAGCTTTCTTT. Translating gives CASSGYGPYTEAFF.

J is TRBJ2-1 and V is TRBV27; D ambiguous. With 1 base removed from V and 0 bases from J, the gap between germline ends came to 4 bases. Germline values: CDR1 MNHEY, CDR2 SMNVEV (reference sequence). This CDR3 comprises 14 residues. The CDR3 sequence is CASSLFSSYNEQFF. The CDR3 DNA sequence: TGTGCCAGCAGTTTATTTAGCTCCTACAATGAGCAGTTCTTC.

The chain recombines TRBV4-1 with TRBJ1-6; a possible D gene is TRBD1 (6 bases). CDR1 is MGHRA and CDR2 is YSYEKL in the germline V gene. V was shortened by 4 bases and J by 5 bases, with 21 bases between the two germline ends. The CDR3 runs 18 residues. The CDR3 reads CASSRTGRGPRDNSPLHF. CDR3 in DNA: TGCGCCAGCAGCCGAACCGGGCGGGGGCCAAGGGATAATTCACCCCTCCACTTT.

The genes are TRBV12-3 or TRBV12-4 and TRBJ1-2; D gene unclear. This CDR3 contains 12 residues. The V gene lost 4 bases and the J gene lost 6 bases, with 9 bases spanning the gap. CDR3 bases: TGTGCCAGCAGTTCTCTGGCAGATGGCTACACCTTC. Translation gives CASSSLADGYTF.

This chain uses TRBV27 with TRBJ2-5; maybe TRBD1 (7 bases). This CDR3 comprises 17 residues. The V and J ends lost 5 bases and 5 bases respectively, with 24 bases between them. Germline CDR1 and CDR2: MNHEY and SMNVEV (reference sequence). CDR3 coding DNA: TGTGCCAGCAGTCGGGGGAGGCGACAGGGCGCGGGGGAGACCCAGTACTTC. Its protein product is CASSRGRRQGAGETQYF.

The rearrangement joins TRBV6-5 to TRBJ2-1; 9 bases line up with TRBD2. This CDR3 is 14 amino acids long. CDR1 MNHEY and CDR2 SVGAGI come from the germline V gene. With 7 bases clipped from V and 5 bases from J, the junction kept 6 bases outside the gene matches. In nucleotides, the CDR3 is TGTGCCAGCAAGTTGTCTAGCGGGGACAATGAGCAGTTCTTC. Protein sequence: CASKLSSGDNEQFF.

The chain has TRBV5-6 and TRBJ1-3, with 9 positions matching TRBD1. CDR3 length: 16 residues. Germline V gene sequence: CDR1 SGHDT, CDR2 YYEEEE. V lost 0 bases to trimming and J lost 2 bases; unmatched junction nucleotides: 3. CDR3 protein: CASSLGGTGTGNTIYF. CDR3 DNA: TGTGCCAGCAGCTTGGGGGGGACAGGGACTGGAAACACCATATATTTT. Filled out from reference TRBV5-6 and TRBJ1-3, the complete variable domain reads DAGVTQSPTHLIKTRGQQVTLRCSPKSGHDTVSWYQQALGQGPQFIFQYYEEEERQRGNFPDRFSGHQFPNYSSELNVNALLLGDSALYLCASSLGGTGTGNTIYFGEGSWLTVV.

The chain links TRBV4-1 to TRBJ2-7, with TRBD1 matching 7 bases. Germline V gives CDR1 MGHRA, CDR2 YSYEKL. The CDR3 is made up of 12 amino acids. Germline trimming cut 8 bases from V and 5 bases from J; bases unmatched to any gene: 6. CDR3 region: CASGTEYHEQYF. CDR3 bases: TGCGCCAGCGGGACAGAGTACCACGAGCAGTACTTC.

This sequence joins TRBV4-1 and TRBJ2-2; D gene ambiguous. The CDR3 has 13 residues. Between the trimmed V and J ends, which lost 4 bases and 7 bases, there was a span of 10 bases. The germline gives CDR1 MGHRA, CDR2 YSYEKL. Here the CDR3 reads CASSPLTGGELFF. The CDR3 DNA reads as TGCGCCAGCAGCCCACTGACGGGCGGGGAGCTGTTTTTT.

J is TRBJ1-2 and V is TRBV15; D is uncertain. The CDR3 is made up of 14 amino acids. The V end was cut by 0 bases, the J end by 10 bases, with 15 bases between. CDR1 LNHNV and CDR2 YYDKDF come from the germline V gene (reference sequence). CDR3 sequence reads: CATSRDSGGGLYTF. The DNA of the CDR3 is TGTGCCACCAGCAGAGATTCCGGAGGAGGCCTCTACACCTTC. The entire variable domain, with the rest obtained from reference TRBV15 and TRBJ1-2, is as follows: DAMVIQNPRYQVTQFGKPVTLSCSQTLNHNVMYWYQQKSSQAPKLLFHYYDKDFNNEADTPDNFQSRRPNTSFCFLDIRSPGLGDTAMYLCATSRDSGGGLYTFGSGTRLTVV.

The rearrangement uses TRBV28 and TRBJ1-1; a weak D match, TRBD1 (6 bases). The CDR3 loop spans 15 amino acids. V lost 6 bases to trimming and J lost 1 base, with 15 bases between them. Germline values: CDR1 MDHEN, CDR2 SYDVKM. The CDR3 sequence: CASSDRRAENTEAFF. CDR3 coding DNA: TGTGCCAGCAGCGACAGGAGAGCCGAGAACACTGAAGCTTTCTTT.

This clone has a single count. This chain uses TRBV11-2 with TRBJ2-7, with 9 bases lining up with TRBD2. Germline CDR1 reads SGHAT; CDR2 reads FQNNGV. CDR3 size: 17 residues. The V gene end was trimmed by 1 base and the J gene end by 2 bases; junction bases not matched to a gene: 9. In DNA form, the CDR3 reads TGTGCCAGCAGCTTAGTTGGAGCTAGCGGGGTAACCTACGAGCAGTACTTC. Translation: CASSLVGASGVTYEQYF.

V is TRBV18 and J is TRBJ2-2, with 8 bases fitting TRBD1. The V and J ends lost 5 bases and 0 bases, in that order; junction bases with no gene match: 2. CDR1 and CDR2 from the germline V gene are KGHSH and LQKENI. The CDR3 runs to 15 residues. Written as DNA, the CDR3 is TGTGCCAGCTCATCACAGGGGGCGAACACCGGGGAGCTGTTTTTT. Amino acids: CASSSQGANTGELFF.

V is TRBV6-5 and J is TRBJ2-7; TRBD2 agrees at 9 bases. Germline CDR1 reads MNHEY; CDR2 reads SVGAGI. CDR3 length: 16 residues. J was trimmed by 0 bases and V by 0 bases; bases with no gene match: 3. CDR3 coding DNA: TGTGCCAGCAGTTACTCGAGTAGCGGGAGCTCCTACGAGCAGTACTTC. It yields the protein CASSYSSSGSSYEQYF.

In DNA, the CDR3 is TGTGCCAGCAGCGGAGGTCTAGCGGGAAGCCAAGAGACCCAGTACTTC. This gives the protein CASSGGLAGSQETQYF. This rearrangement joins TRBV9 to TRBJ2-5; 9 bases are a match to TRBD2. Germline CDR1 is SGDLS and CDR2 is YYNGEE. There are 16 residues in the CDR3. Losses at the gene ends were 3 bases for V and 1 base for J; bases not matched to a gene: 7.

J is TRBJ2-1 and V is TRBV2; D call uncertain. The CDR3 is 11 residues long. V lost 7 bases and J 7 bases, leaving 8 bases between the germline ends. Looked up from germline, CDR1 is SNHLY and CDR2 is FYNNEI. The CDR3 DNA follows: TGTGCCAGCACTGGGCAGAATGAGCAGTTCTTC. Encoded protein: CASTGQNEQFF.

The V and J genes are TRBV7-2 and TRBJ1-2, with D possibly matching TRBD1 (5 bases). The CDR3 extends over 14 amino acids. Germline loops: CDR1 SGHTA, CDR2 FQGNSA. V lost 2 bases, J lost 4 bases, and 11 bases lay in between. The CDR3 DNA is TGTGCCAGCAGCTTAAACGGCCAGGGCTATGGCTACACCTTC. It encodes CASSLNGQGYGYTF.

V and J are TRBV3-1 (or the pseudogene TRBV3-2) and TRBJ1-6, with 10 bases lining up with TRBD1. V lost 0 bases, J lost 11 bases, and 7 bases stayed unmatched. Looked up from germline, CDR1 is LGHDT and CDR2 is YNNKEL (reference sequence). CDR3 size: 16 residues. The CDR3 coding sequence is TGTGCCAGCAGCCAAGATTCCGGGACAGGGGTTGCACCCCTCCACTTT. Its protein is CASSQDSGTGVAPLHF.

The chain joins TRBV2 to TRBJ2-7, with a weak D call TRBD1 (6 bases). Trimming took off 6 bases at V and 2 bases at J, with 8 bases between the two ends. This CDR3 comprises 12 residues. Germline CDR1 reads SNHLY; CDR2 reads FYNNEI. In DNA form, the CDR3 reads TGTGCCAGCAGGGCAGGGGCCTACGAGCAGTACTTC. It specifies CASRAGAYEQYF.

The chain links TRBV12-3 or TRBV12-4 to TRBJ1-2, with D tentatively TRBD1 (5 bases). V lost 3 bases and J 1 base, leaving 6 bases between the germline ends. This CDR3 spans 13 amino acids. In DNA, the CDR3 is TGTGCCAGCAGTTTCGACAGTAACTATGGCTACACCTTC. Protein sequence: CASSFDSNYGYTF.

The chain is built from TRBV11-3 and TRBJ2-1, with unresolved D. The CDR3 runs to 13 residues. With 3 bases removed from V and 5 bases from J, the gap between germline ends came to 8 bases. Per germline, CDR1 SGHNT and CDR2 YENEEA. DNA of the CDR3: TGTGCCAGCAGCTTTTACCGGGACAATGAGCAGTTCTTC. It codes for CASSFYRDNEQFF.

The J gene is TRBJ1-2, the V gene TRBV5-5; 10 bases agree with TRBD1. CDR1 and CDR2 (germline): SGHKS, YYEKEE (reference sequence). The CDR3 is 15 amino acids. J gave up 6 bases and V 2 bases, and 7 bases lay outside the gene matches. The CDR3 here is CASSLGTGDFNGYTF. CDR3 DNA sequence: TGTGCCAGCAGCTTAGGGACAGGGGACTTTAATGGCTACACCTTC. The whole variable domain, filled in from reference TRBV5-5 and TRBJ1-2, reads DAGVTQSPTHLIKTRGQQVTLRCSPISGHKSVSWYQQVLGQGPQFIFQYYEKEERGRGNFPDRFSARQFPNYSSELNVNALLLGDSALYLCASSLGTGDFNGYTFGSGTRLTVV.

J is TRBJ1-1 and V is TRBV11-2; 12 bases map to TRBD1. CDR1 is SGHAT and CDR2 is FQNNGV in the germline V gene. This CDR3 comprises 13 residues. The J segment lost 10 bases and the V segment lost 5 bases, leaving 5 bases of the junction unmatched. The CDR3 DNA reads as TGTGCCAGCAGCCTGGGACAGGGGGCGAGAGCTTTCTTT. Its protein product is CASSLGQGARAFF.